These 7 T cell receptor beta chains originate from one sample sequenced in a study of spatial heterogeneity in lung cancer. Time point described: blood at routine non-recurrence follow-up after resection. Researchers sequenced whole RNA taken from tumor, nontumor lung or frozen PBMC without sorting. TCRdb ran MiXCR on the 5' RACE reads and lists one entry per CDR3 protein. The data hold more than 95,000 distinct CDR3 sequences, with 12% observed a single time. The sequenced sample was PBMCs, obtained at follow-up. Every receptor here comes from a male donor with early-stage non-small cell lung cancer.

The chain has TRBV7-9 and TRBJ2-7; 7 bases map to TRBD1. The V gene's germline CDR1 is SEHNR and CDR2 FQNEAQ (reference sequence). The V gene end was trimmed by 4 bases and the J gene end by 0 bases; junction bases not matched to a gene: 6. The CDR3 contains 15 residues. DNA of the CDR3: TGTGCCAGCAGCTCCCTGGACAGGATCTCCTACGAGCAGTACTTC. This translates into CASSSLDRISYEQYF.

This clonotype appeared a few times. This chain uses TRBV11-2 with TRBJ1-2, with D tentatively TRBD1 (5 bases). V gave up 3 bases and J gave up 0 bases, with 8 bases separating them. The length of the CDR3 is 14 residues. Germline CDR1 reads SGHAT; CDR2 reads FQNNGV. In nucleotides, the CDR3 is TGTGCCAGCAGCTTGGGCAGGGCTAACTATGGCTACACCTTC. This gives the protein CASSLGRANYGYTF.

This clonotype was seen many times. The chain carries TRBV2 and TRBJ1-1, with no clear D. Deletions cut 6 bases from V and 3 bases from J, with 11 bases between. The CDR3 contains 13 residues. Germline values: CDR1 SNHLY, CDR2 FYNNEI. CDR3 in amino acids: CASSDTVDTEAFF. CDR3 bases: TGTGCCAGCAGCGACACAGTAGACACTGAAGCTTTCTTT.

This chain links TRBV20-1 with TRBJ1-4; D call uncertain. The CDR3 is 16 amino acids. V dropped 0 bases and J dropped 0 bases, with 11 bases sitting between them. CDR1 is DFQATT, CDR2 SNEGSKA, per germline (reference sequence). CDR3 sequence: CSAREGRTTTNEKLFF. CDR3 coding DNA: TGCAGTGCTAGAGAGGGGAGGACGACAACTAATGAAAAACTGTTTTTT.

V usage is TRBV9 and J usage is TRBJ1-5; TRBD1 matches at 7 bases. V trimming: 3 bases; J trimming: 7 bases; junction bases outside the gene matches: 10. Germline V CDR1 and CDR2: SGDLS, YYNGEE. The CDR3 totals 15 residues. CDR3 protein: CASSETGSFGQPQHF. The CDR3 DNA sequence: TGTGCCAGCAGCGAGACAGGGAGTTTCGGGCAGCCCCAGCATTTT.

The chain joins TRBV5-1 to TRBJ2-5; D not certain. The V end was cut by 3 bases, the J end by 2 bases, with 5 bases between. From germline, CDR1 is SGHRS and CDR2 YFSETQ. The CDR3 is 12 amino acids. CDR3 in amino acids: CASSYGQETQYF. In nucleotides, the CDR3 is TGCGCCAGCAGCTACGGTCAAGAGACCCAGTACTTC.

This clonotype has a handful of counts. The rearrangement joins TRBV24-1 to TRBJ2-6, with 7 positions matching TRBD1. Unmatched junction bases numbered 6, after V lost 2 bases and J lost 0 bases. This CDR3 contains 18 residues. CDR1 KGHDR and CDR2 SFDVKD come from the germline V gene. The CDR3 region has the DNA TGTGCCACCAGTGATTCACAGGGGCCGGTCTCTGGGGCCAACGTCCTGACTTTC. Its translation is CATSDSQGPVSGANVLTF.